The 20 T cell receptor beta chains presented below share a single source sample, sequenced in a study of T cell repertoires in cytomegalovirus infection. TCRdb called the reads again in MiXCR, with one record for every CDR3 protein. This table holds some 110,000 distinct CDR3 sequences, over 9.5% found once. These receptors lack a known antigen. The material sequenced was PBMCs, sequenced either directly or after in vitro stimulation (not recorded which). All receptors come from a human donor in good health (CMV status not recorded). Some clones in this sample may be carry-over from other donors' samples.

This clonotype was seen only a few times. The J gene is TRBJ2-5, the V gene TRBV7-6; D is undetermined. Germline V gene sequence: CDR1 SGHVS, CDR2 FNYEAQ. Trimming pared 5 bases from V and 3 bases from J, leaving 13 bases between. The CDR3 runs to 14 residues. The CDR3 loop is CASSPRANEETQYF. In DNA form, the CDR3 reads TGTGCCAGCAGCCCAAGAGCAAATGAAGAGACCCAGTACTTC. The full variable domain, in which reference TRBV7-6 and TRBJ2-5 provide the parts outside the CDR3, is GAGVSQSPRYKVTKRGQDVALRCDPISGHVSLYWYRQALGQGPEFLTYFNYEAQQDKSGLPNDRFSAERPEGSISTLTIQRTEQRDSAMYRCASSPRANEETQYFGPGTRLLVL.

The chain combines TRBV28 with TRBJ1-6; maybe TRBD1 (6 bases). CDR1 MDHEN and CDR2 SYDVKM come from the germline V gene. This CDR3 contains 15 residues. V lost 6 bases to trimming and J lost 7 bases, with 16 bases between them. The CDR3 nucleotides read TGTGCCAGCAGCCCTACAGGGTTAGGAAATTCACCCCTCCACTTT. This translates into CASSPTGLGNSPLHF.

The CDR3 protein is CASSRGLAEQYF. The CDR3, as DNA: TGTGCCAGCAGTCGTGGACTAGCGGAGCAGTACTTC. The chain has TRBV7-9 and TRBJ2-7; 9 nucleotides line up with TRBD2. This CDR3 spans 12 amino acids. Germline CDR1 SEHNR, CDR2 FQNEAQ (reference sequence). After removal of 6 bases from V and 7 bases from J, the junction contained 4 bases not matched to a gene.

This clonotype was seen at least ten times. The chain employs TRBV7-2 and TRBJ2-1; no clear D gene. Germline-derived CDR1 and CDR2 are SGHTA and FQGNSA. This CDR3 has 14 amino acids. V was shortened by 5 bases and J by 4 bases, with 12 bases between the two germline ends. The CDR3 region is CASSLTPIYNEQFF. CDR3 DNA sequence: TGTGCCAGCAGCCTGACACCAATTTACAATGAGCAGTTCTTC.

This clonotype was detected ten times or more. The chain carries TRBV11-1 and TRBJ2-7, with D perhaps being TRBD1 or TRBD2 (5 bases each). There are 14 residues in the CDR3. The V gene's germline CDR1 is SGHAT and CDR2 FQDESV (reference sequence). V was pared by 5 bases and J by 5 bases, with 16 bases between. This chain's CDR3 is CASSLGTVIDEQYF. The CDR3, as DNA: TGTGCCAGCAGCCTCGGGACGGTTATAGACGAGCAGTACTTC.

This clonotype has only a few counts. The rearrangement uses TRBV11-2 and TRBJ1-1; a possible D gene is TRBD1 (5 bases). Trimming took 4 bases from V and 4 from J, leaving 16 bases between them. This CDR3 is built from 15 residues. Germline CDR1 and CDR2: SGHAT and FQNNGV. CDR3 DNA: TGTGCCAGCAGCTCATTCGGGGGGGGATTCACTGAAGCTTTCTTT. Amino acid sequence: CASSSFGGGFTEAFF.

This clonotype was detected ten times or more. The chain recombines TRBV7-2 with TRBJ1-2, with 8 bases aligning to TRBD1. CDR1 is SGHTA and CDR2 is FQGNSA in the germline V gene. This CDR3 has 14 residues. V was pared by 5 bases and J by 7 bases, with 9 bases of the junction left unmatched. CDR3 sequence: CASSGSTRGLGYTF. In DNA, the CDR3 is TGTGCCAGCAGCGGTTCAACCAGGGGGCTTGGCTACACCTTC.

The table lists this clonotype with a few counts. The V gene is TRBV6-6, the J gene TRBJ2-1; TRBD2 agrees at 13 bases. V dropped 5 bases and J dropped 0; count of bases not matched to a gene: 7. In germline, CDR1 is MNHNY, CDR2 SVGAGI (reference sequence). The CDR3 is 18 residues long. The DNA for the CDR3 is TGTGCCAGCAGTCGGACTAGCGGGAGTATTGGCTCCTACAATGAGCAGTTCTTC. Translated: CASSRTSGSIGSYNEQFF.

Many counts were recorded for this clonotype. V and J are TRBV9 and TRBJ2-1; unclear D gene. CDR1 is SGDLS and CDR2 is YYNGEE in the germline V gene. The CDR3 length is 14 residues. V was cut by 4 bases and J by 8 bases, with 16 bases left in between. The CDR3 nucleotides read TGTGCCAGCAGCTTAAGACATCTTGGACATGAGCAGTTCTTC. This gives the protein CASSLRHLGHEQFF.

This clonotype appeared a few times. The CDR3 protein is CASSISVSQETQYF. As DNA, the CDR3 is TGTGCCAGTAGTATTTCGGTTTCCCAAGAGACCCAGTACTTC. The rearrangement uses TRBV19 and TRBJ2-5; D is ambiguous. The V gene lost 3 bases and the J gene lost 1 base, with 9 bases spanning the gap. This CDR3 has 14 residues. Germline CDR1 LNHDA, CDR2 SQIVND (reference sequence). The full variable domain, with the rest looked up from reference TRBV19 and TRBJ2-5, is DGGITQSPKYLFRKEGQNVTLSCEQNLNHDAMYWYRQDPGQGLRLIYYSQIVNDFQKGDIAEGYSVSREKKESFPLTVTSAQKNPTAFYLCASSISVSQETQYFGPGTRLLVL.

The chain links TRBV19 to TRBJ1-1; D is unresolved. This CDR3 is built from 15 residues. Germline lookup yields CDR1 LNHDA and CDR2 SQIVND (reference sequence). V was shortened by 1 base and J by 0 bases, with 9 bases between the two germline ends. The DNA for the CDR3 is TGTGCCAGTAGTATAGGCCTGGGCATGAACACTGAAGCTTTCTTT. Amino acids: CASSIGLGMNTEAFF.

This clonotype was detected ten times or more. The V gene is TRBV19, the J gene TRBJ2-7; TRBD1 is a possible D gene (5 bases). V was shortened by 3 bases and J by 6 bases, with 12 bases between the two germline ends. CDR3 size: 13 residues. Germline CDR1 is LNHDA and CDR2 is SQIVND (reference sequence). The DNA of the CDR3 is TGTGCCAGTAGTATCAGGGCGTCTACCGAGCAGTACTTC. As protein: CASSIRASTEQYF.

This clonotype was picked up many times. The chain uses TRBV7-9 and TRBJ2-2; TRBD1 agrees at 9 bases. This CDR3 is 16 amino acids long. Germline values: CDR1 SEHNR, CDR2 FQNEAQ (reference sequence). V gave up 5 bases and J gave up 1 base; unmatched junction bases: 5. In DNA form, the CDR3 reads TGTGCCAGCAGCCGGACAGGGGCCCTGAACACCGGGGAGCTGTTTTTT. Translation gives CASSRTGALNTGELFF.

This clonotype was found many times. The rearrangement joins TRBV4-1 to TRBJ2-2, with TRBD1 matching 8 bases. The length of the CDR3 is 15 residues. Trimming at V came to 3 bases and at J to 4 bases, leaving 4 bases not matched to a gene. Germline assignment: CDR1 MGHRA and CDR2 YSYEKL. The CDR3 coding sequence is TGCGCCAGCAGCCAGACAGGGGACGCCACCGGGGAGCTGTTTTTT. It codes for CASSQTGDATGELFF.

At least ten counts were recorded for this clonotype. The chain is built from TRBV7-2 and TRBJ2-2, with D tentatively TRBD2 (6 bases). The ends were cut back, 2 bases at V and 4 bases at J, with 11 bases in the middle. CDR3 length: 15 amino acids. In germline, CDR1 is SGHTA, CDR2 FQGNSA. The CDR3 region has the DNA TGTGCCAGCAGCTTAAGACTAGACATCACCGGGGAGCTGTTTTTT. Protein sequence: CASSLRLDITGELFF.

This clonotype was observed a handful of times. CDR3 nucleotides: TGTGCCATCGGCATTGCGGGAGGCGCCTACAATGAGCAGTTCTTC. Its translation is CAIGIAGGAYNEQFF. The chain combines TRBV10-3 with TRBJ2-1; TRBD2 agrees at 8 bases. The junction had 8 bases not matched to a gene; V was cut back by 8 bases and J by 2 bases. Germline V lookup: CDR1 ENHRY, CDR2 SYGVKD. The length of the CDR3 is 15 residues.

This clonotype came up many times. The gene calls are TRBV6-2 or TRBV6-3 and TRBJ2-3; TRBD2 aligns across 9 bases. Germline CDR1 reads MNHEY; CDR2 reads SVGEGT. This CDR3 comprises 15 residues. The J segment lost 0 bases and the V segment lost 6 bases, leaving 4 bases of the junction unmatched. Here the CDR3 DNA reads TGTGCCAGCAGCCAGCGGGAGGAAAGCACAGATACGCAGTATTTT. Translation: CASSQREESTDTQYF.

This clonotype was found a few times. The chain is built from TRBV7-9 and TRBJ1-2; tentative D call: TRBD1 (5 bases). V lost 1 base and J 6 bases, leaving 15 bases between the germline ends. Germline V gene sequence: CDR1 SEHNR, CDR2 FQNEAQ (reference sequence). This CDR3 comprises 15 residues. CDR3 loop: CASSLGPLTGDGYTF. CDR3 sequence (DNA): TGTGCCAGCAGCTTAGGACCCCTAACAGGAGATGGCTACACCTTC.

The sample holds many counts of this clonotype. The chain combines TRBV28 with TRBJ1-3; the D gene is possibly TRBD1 (5 bases). CDR1 is MDHEN, CDR2 SYDVKM, per germline. V was cut by 6 bases and J by 2 bases, with 11 bases left in between. This CDR3 region has 14 residues. CDR3 coding DNA: TGTGCCAGCAGCCCAGGGCAAACTGGAAACACCATATATTTT. This codes for CASSPGQTGNTIYF.

This clonotype has a count of ten or more. The DNA for the CDR3 is TGTGCCAGCAGACCAACAGGGGAGGGGGCGGTGGATACGCAGTATTTT. It translates to CASRPTGEGAVDTQYF. The chain combines TRBV6-6 with TRBJ2-3; D may match TRBD1 or TRBD2 (7 bases each). Germline values: CDR1 MNHNY, CDR2 SVGAGI (reference sequence). V dropped 6 bases and J dropped 6 bases, with 22 bases sitting between them. The CDR3 has 16 residues.